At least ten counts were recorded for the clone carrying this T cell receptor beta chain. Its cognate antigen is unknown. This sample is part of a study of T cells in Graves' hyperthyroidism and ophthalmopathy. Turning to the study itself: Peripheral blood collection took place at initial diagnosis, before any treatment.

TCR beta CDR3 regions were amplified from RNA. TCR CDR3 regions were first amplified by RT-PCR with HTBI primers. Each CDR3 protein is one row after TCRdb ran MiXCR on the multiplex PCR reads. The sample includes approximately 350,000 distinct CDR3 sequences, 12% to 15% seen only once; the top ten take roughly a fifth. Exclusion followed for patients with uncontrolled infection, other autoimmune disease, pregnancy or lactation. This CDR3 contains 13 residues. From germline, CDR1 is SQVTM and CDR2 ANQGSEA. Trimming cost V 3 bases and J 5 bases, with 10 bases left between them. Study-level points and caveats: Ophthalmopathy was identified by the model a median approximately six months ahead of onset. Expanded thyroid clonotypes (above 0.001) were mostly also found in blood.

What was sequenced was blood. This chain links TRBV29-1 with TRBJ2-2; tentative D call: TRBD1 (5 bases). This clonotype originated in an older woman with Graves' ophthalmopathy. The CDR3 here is CSVESGITGELFF. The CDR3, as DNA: TGCAGCGTTGAGTCAGGGATTACCGGGGAGCTGTTTTTT.